This T cell receptor beta chain was sequenced in a study of T cell clones after liver transplantation. The overall study: Third-party-reactive TCRbeta sequences from pre-transplant mixed lymphocyte reactions served as antigen-independent comparators. Patients counted as tolerant after at least one year off all immunosuppression, enzymes not exceeding twice normal.

TCRdb's copy holds only in-frame clones and misses some; the assay was immunoSEQ multiplex PCR. The table has more than 65,000 clones, roughly nine tenths seen once. Germline V gene lookup returns CDR1 SGDLS and CDR2 YYNGEE. The CDR3 contains 14 residues. V gave up 3 bases and J gave up 8 bases; unmatched junction bases: 8. Sorting of unstimulated PBMCs yielded separate CD3+CD4+ and CD3+CD8+ fractions. The receptor was isolated from a human donor who received a liver transplant. The starting material was CD4+ T cells from blood, obtained before liver transplant. The J gene is TRBJ1-1, the V gene TRBV9; TRBD1 matches 9 bases. CDR3 DNA sequence: TGTGCCAGCAGCGCAGTCCCACAGGGGGCGGAAGCTTTCTTT. This translates into CASSAVPQGAEAFF. Complete variable domain (other parts from reference TRBV9 and TRBJ1-1): DSGVTQTPKHLITATGQRVTLRCSPRSGDLSVYWYQQSLDQGLQFLIQYYNGEERAKGNILERFSAQQFPDLHSELNLSSLELGDSALYFCASSAVPQGAEAFFGQGTRLTVV.